Listed below are T cell receptor beta chains from one sample, sequenced in a study of T cell responses to AZD1222 COVID-19 vaccine. Sequencing was performed with immunoSEQ multiplex PCR; in TCRdb, only in-frame clones are kept and a portion is missing. The sample holds around 150,000 clones, 70% to 90% seen once. The material was peripheral blood, obtained on day 0 of AZD1222 vaccination. These receptors were collected from an adult in good health. Both conserved end residues are part of each CDR3. The order of the fields is V gene, clone size, D gene, J gene, CDR3 DNA, CDR3 protein. A D gene is named only where the DNA matches it firmly. Clone size is given for some rows only: seen once, a few or many times, or a class if the clone is expanded.

>TRBV11-3|NA|TRBD1|TRBJ2-1
TGTGCCAGCAGCTTTAGACAGGGGAATGAGCAGTTCTTC
CASSFRQGNEQFF
>TRBV24-1|NA|NA|TRBJ1-1
TGTGCCACCAGTGATTACCAGGACACTGAAGCTTTCTTT
CATSDYQDTEAFF
>TRBV7-2|NA|NA|TRBJ1-2
TGTGCCAGCAGCTTAGGGGCAGATACTTACTATGGCTACACCTTC
CASSLGADTYYGYTF
>TRBV28|NA|NA|TRBJ1-5
TGTGCCAGCAGTATACAGGGACTGGAGGGCAATCAGCCCCAGCATTTT
CASSIQGLEGNQPQHF
>TRBV7-2|NA|TRBD1|TRBJ2-2
TGTGCCAGCAGCTCCTACAGGGGGAGGGAGCTGTTTTTT
CASSSYRGRELFF
>TRBV7-9|NA|TRBD1|TRBJ1-1
TGTGCCAGCAGCTTGGGACAGGGCGAAGCTTTCTTT
CASSLGQGEAFF
>TRBV6-4|few|NA|TRBJ2-2
TGTGCCAGCAGTGACAACAGGGAGACCGGGGAGCTGTTTTTT
CASSDNRETGELFF
>TRBV6-5|NA|NA|TRBJ1-3
TGTGCCAGCTCAGAGGAGCGGACGAGGAACACCATATATTTT
CASSEERTRNTIYF
>TRBV19|NA|NA|TRBJ1-2
TGTGCCAGTAGTACCCACGATGGCTACACCTTC
CASSTHDGYTF
>TRBV28|NA|NA|TRBJ1-5
TGTGCCAGCAGTGGAGGGATTAGCAATCAGCCCCAGCATTTT
CASSGGISNQPQHF
>TRBV28|NA|TRBD2|TRBJ2-7
TGTGCCAGCAGTCCCCAGACTAGCGGGAGTTCTCGGGAGCAGTACTTC
CASSPQTSGSSREQYF
>TRBV5-1|NA|NA|TRBJ2-3
TGCGCCAGCAGGATAGGACGAGCGGGCCACGATACGCAGTATTTT
CASRIGRAGHDTQYF
>TRBV7-2|NA|NA|TRBJ2-5
TGTGCCAGCAGCTTGGAGGGGGCTTCAGAGACCCAGTACTTC
CASSLEGASETQYF
>TRBV4-2|NA|NA|TRBJ1-3
TGTGCCAGCAGCCAAGCGGAGAACCCCCGATGGTCCGGAAACACCATATATTTT
CASSQAENPRWSGNTIYF
>TRBV10-1|NA|NA|TRBJ2-1
TGCGCCAGCAGTGATGGGATCAAAAATGAGCAGTTCTTC
CASSDGIKNEQFF
>TRBV9|NA|TRBD1|TRBJ1-2
TGTGCCAGCAGCGAATCCTCCGGGACAGGGGCTTTTAACTATGGCTACACCTTC
CASSESSGTGAFNYGYTF
>TRBV4-2|NA|TRBD1|TRBJ1-3
TGTGCCAGCAGCCAGGCGACAGGGGAAGTAAACACCATATATTTT
CASSQATGEVNTIYF
>TRBV28|NA|TRBD1|TRBJ1-5
TGTGCCAGCAGTTCTCACAGGGGACAGCCCCAGCATTTT
CASSSHRGQPQHF
>TRBV5-1|NA|NA|TRBJ1-5
TGCGCCAGCAGCTTGGACGGAGGCAGCAATCAGCCCCAGCATTTT
CASSLDGGSNQPQHF
>TRBV5-1|NA|NA|TRBJ1-3
TGCGCCAGCAGCCGGGAAGGGAGCTCTGGAAACACCATATATTTT
CASSREGSSGNTIYF
>TRBV4-2|NA|TRBD2|TRBJ2-3
TGTGCCAGCAGCCAAGATGTCAGCGGGGTGGCTTACACAGATACGCAGTATTTT
CASSQDVSGVAYTDTQYF
>TRBV6-2/TRBV6-3|NA|NA|TRBJ1-5
TGTGCCAGCAGTTACTCGAGCAGAAATCAGCCCCAGCATTTT
CASSYSSRNQPQHF
>TRBV5-4|NA|NA|TRBJ1-2
TGTGCCAGCAGCTCAAGTCGGGTCTTCCATGGCTACACCTTC
CASSSSRVFHGYTF
>TRBV5-4|NA|NA|TRBJ2-3
TGTGCCAGCAGCCTACGGGGGAACCGAGATACGCAGTATTTT
CASSLRGNRDTQYF
>TRBV18|NA|NA|TRBJ1-2
TGTGCCAGCCCTAAGGGGTCCAACTATGGCTACACCTTC
CASPKGSNYGYTF
>TRBV6-5|NA|NA|TRBJ2-2
TGTGCCAGCAGGTTCCGTAGGGTGAACACCGGGGAGCTGTTTTTT
CASRFRRVNTGELFF
>TRBV29-1|NA|TRBD2|TRBJ2-1
TGCAGCGTTGAACGGGGGGTGGGCAATGAGCAGTTCTTC
CSVERGVGNEQFF